The 3 T cell receptor beta chains listed next were all sequenced from one sample in a study of blood T cell repertoires in COVID-19. Produced via immunoSEQ multiplex PCR; TCRdb's table is partial and in-frame only. The sample lists roughly 250,000 clones, 81% occurring once. Sequenced input: peripheral blood. Receptors originate from a woman aged 60-70 years with active or convalescent COVID-19.

This clone was seen more than once but under ten times. This chain connects TRBV11-2 to TRBJ2-5; no firm D call. V lost 4 bases and J lost 4, with 19 bases in between. This CDR3 is 16 amino acids long. Germline V gives CDR1 SGHAT, CDR2 FQNNGV. The CDR3 sequence: CASSYRSVFSRETQYF. In nucleotides, the CDR3 is TGTGCCAGCAGCTACCGGTCTGTCTTCTCGCGAGAGACCCAGTACTTC.

The chain recombines TRBV7-6 with TRBJ2-2, with 12 bases identical to TRBD1. In germline, CDR1 is SGHVS, CDR2 FNYEAQ. The V and J ends lost 6 bases and 6 bases, in that order; junction bases with no gene match: 20. The CDR3 consists of 20 residues. As DNA, the CDR3 is TGTGCCAGCAGTCCTCTCGCCGGGACAGGGGGCAGGAGTTGGCCCGGGGAGCTGTTTTTT. Translated: CASSPLAGTGGRSWPGELFF.

The J gene is TRBJ2-3, the V gene TRBV2, with TRBD1 matching over 7 bases. Unmatched junction bases numbered 6, after V lost 6 bases and J lost 3 bases. This CDR3 is 14 amino acids long. Germline-derived CDR1 and CDR2 are SNHLY and FYNNEI. This CDR3 reads CASSALTGTDTQYF. The CDR3 DNA reads as TGTGCCAGCAGCGCTCTGACAGGGACAGATACGCAGTATTTT.